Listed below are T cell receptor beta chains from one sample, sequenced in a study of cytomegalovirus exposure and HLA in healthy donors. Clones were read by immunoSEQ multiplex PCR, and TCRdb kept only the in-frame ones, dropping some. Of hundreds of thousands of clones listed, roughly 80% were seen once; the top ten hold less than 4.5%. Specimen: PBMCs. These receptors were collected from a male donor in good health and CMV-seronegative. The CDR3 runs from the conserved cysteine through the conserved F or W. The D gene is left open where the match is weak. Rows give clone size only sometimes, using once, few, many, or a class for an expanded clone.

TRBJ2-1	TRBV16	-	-	TGTGCCACCACGTTTGAAACTCGTTTCGGCAATGAGCAGTTCTTC	CATTFETRFGNEQFF
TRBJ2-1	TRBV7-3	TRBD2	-	TGTGCCAGCAGCTTAAGACCGGGACTAGCGGGAGGGTATGAGCAGTTCTTC	CASSLRPGLAGGYEQFF
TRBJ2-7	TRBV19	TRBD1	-	TGTGCCAGTAGTGCGAGGACAGGACCCTCCTACGAGCAGTACTTC	CASSARTGPSYEQYF
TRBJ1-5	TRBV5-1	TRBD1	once	TGCGCCAGCAGCCCCGGACAGGTTAATCAGCCCCAGCATTTT	CASSPGQVNQPQHF
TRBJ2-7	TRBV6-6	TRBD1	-	TGTGCCAGCAGACACCGGGACAGGGAAATGTACTTC	CASRHRDREMYF
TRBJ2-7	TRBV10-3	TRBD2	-	TGTGCCATCAGGAGGGGGCCCACTAGCGGGCCCCTTGGAGGGTACGAGCAGTACTTC	CAIRRGPTSGPLGGYEQYF
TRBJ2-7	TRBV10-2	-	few	TGCGCCAGCGGATTGCGGGAGCAGTACTTC	CASGLREQYF
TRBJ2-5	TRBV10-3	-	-	TGTGCCATCAGTGCAACAGGGTACCAAGAGACCCAGTACTTC	CAISATGYQETQYF
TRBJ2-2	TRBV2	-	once	TGTGCCAGCAGTCTGAGGGTCGCCGGGGAGCTGTTTTTT	CASSLRVAGELFF
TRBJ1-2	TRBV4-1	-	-	TGCGCCAGCAGCCAAGATTCTGGGGCGGATGGCTACACCTTC	CASSQDSGADGYTF
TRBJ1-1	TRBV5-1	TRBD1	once	TGCGCCAGCAGTCCCGGACAGGCGAACACTGAAGCTTTCTTT	CASSPGQANTEAFF
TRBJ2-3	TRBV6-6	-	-	TGTGCCAGCAGTTGGGAGGTGGACAGCACAGATACGCAGTATTTT	CASSWEVDSTDTQYF
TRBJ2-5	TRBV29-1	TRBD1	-	TGCAGCGCCGACAGGGGGTGGGGAGAGACCCAGTACTTC	CSADRGWGETQYF
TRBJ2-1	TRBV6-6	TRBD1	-	TGTGCCAGCAGTTCCAACAGGGGGGATGAGCAGTTCTTC	CASSSNRGDEQFF
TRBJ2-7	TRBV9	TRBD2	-	TGTGCCAGCAGCGTGCAACTAGCGCCAGACGAGCAGTACTTC	CASSVQLAPDEQYF
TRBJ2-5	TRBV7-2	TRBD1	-	TGTGCCAGCAGCTTACTCGGTAGGGGGCGAGAGACCCAGTACTTC	CASSLLGRGRETQYF
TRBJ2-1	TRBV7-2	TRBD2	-	TGTGCCAGCAGCTTAGTAGCGGGAGAGTTATATGAGCAGTTCTTC	CASSLVAGELYEQFF
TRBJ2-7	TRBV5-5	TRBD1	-	TGTGCCAGCAGCAGTGGACAGGGGTACGAGCAGTACTTC	CASSSGQGYEQYF
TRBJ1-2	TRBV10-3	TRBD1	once	TGTGCCATCAGTACAGGGGGCCCGGACTATGGCTACACCTTC	CAISTGGPDYGYTF
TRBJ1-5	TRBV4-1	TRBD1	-	TGCGCCAGCAGCTCCCGACCGGGACAGGCCGGATATGTTCAGCCCCAGCATTTT	CASSSRPGQAGYVQPQHF
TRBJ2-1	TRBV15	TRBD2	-	TGTGCCACCAGCCGTGGACTAGCGGAATACAATGAGCAGTTCTTC	CATSRGLAEYNEQFF
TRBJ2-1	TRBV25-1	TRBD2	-	TGTGCCAGCAGTGAATACCCCGTTAGAGCGGGAGGAGGTAATGAGCAGTTCTTC	CASSEYPVRAGGGNEQFF
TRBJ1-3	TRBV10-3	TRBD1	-	TGTGCCATCAGCGACAGGGAAAACACCATATATTTT	CAISDRENTIYF
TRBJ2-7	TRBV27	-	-	TGTGCCAGCAGTTCCGGGGACACCGCCTACGAGCAGTACTTC	CASSSGDTAYEQYF
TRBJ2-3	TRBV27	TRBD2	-	TGTGCCAGCAGTAAGCGGGAGTCAGATACGCAGTATTTT	CASSKRESDTQYF
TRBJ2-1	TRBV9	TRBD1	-	TGTGCCAGCAGCATCCGGGACAGAGAACCCAATGAGCAGTTCTTC	CASSIRDREPNEQFF
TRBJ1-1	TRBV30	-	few	TGTGCCCGTGTCGGGGGGGCTGAAGCTTTCTTT	CARVGGAEAFF
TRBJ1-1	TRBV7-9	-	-	TGTGCCAGCAGCGCAGACAGGTGGAACACTGAAGCTTTCTTT	CASSADRWNTEAFF
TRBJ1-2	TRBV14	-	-	TGTGCCAGCAGCCCGCCGGGAAGGGGGAACTATGGCTACACCTTC	CASSPPGRGNYGYTF
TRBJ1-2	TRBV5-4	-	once	TGTGCCAGCAGCTCGATGGGAGCAACTGGCTACACCTTC	CASSSMGATGYTF
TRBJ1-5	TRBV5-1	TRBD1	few	TGCGCCAGCAGCATACCCGGACAGGGATCCAATCAGCCCCAGCATTTT	CASSIPGQGSNQPQHF
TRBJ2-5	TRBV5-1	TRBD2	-	TGCGCCAGCACCCGGTCCCCTCCATCAACTAGCGGAGGAGGAGAGACCCAGTACTTC	CASTRSPPSTSGGGETQYF
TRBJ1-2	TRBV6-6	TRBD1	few	TGTGCCAGCAGTTCCAACGGACAGGATACTAACTATGGCTACACCTTC	CASSSNGQDTNYGYTF
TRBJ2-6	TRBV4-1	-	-	TGCGCCAGCAGCCAGGCCCCTGACAGAGGAGAGCTCTCTGGGGCCAACGTCCTGACTTTC	CASSQAPDRGELSGANVLTF
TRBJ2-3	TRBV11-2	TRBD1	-	TGTGCCAGCAGCTTAGATAGAGGTGCGGGCGGGACAGGGGTCACAGATACGCAGTATTTT	CASSLDRGAGGTGVTDTQYF